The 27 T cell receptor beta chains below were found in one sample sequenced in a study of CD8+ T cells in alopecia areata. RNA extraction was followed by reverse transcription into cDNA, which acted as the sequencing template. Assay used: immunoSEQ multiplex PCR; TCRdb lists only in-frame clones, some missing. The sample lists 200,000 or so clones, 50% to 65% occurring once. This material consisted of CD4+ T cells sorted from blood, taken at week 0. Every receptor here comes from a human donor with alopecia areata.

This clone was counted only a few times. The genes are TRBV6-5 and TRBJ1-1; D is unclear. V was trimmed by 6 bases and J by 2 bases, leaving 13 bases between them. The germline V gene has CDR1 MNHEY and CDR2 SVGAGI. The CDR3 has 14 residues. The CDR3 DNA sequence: TGTGCCAGCAGCCTAACAACGCCTAACACTGAAGCTTTCTTT. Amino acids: CASSLTTPNTEAFF.

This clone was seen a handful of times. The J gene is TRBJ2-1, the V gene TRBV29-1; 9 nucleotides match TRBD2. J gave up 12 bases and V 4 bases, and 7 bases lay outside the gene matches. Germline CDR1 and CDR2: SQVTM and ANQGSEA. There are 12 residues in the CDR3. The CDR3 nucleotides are TGCAGCGTTGTTCGGGCGGGAGGGTTGCAGTTCTTC. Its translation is CSVVRAGGLQFF.

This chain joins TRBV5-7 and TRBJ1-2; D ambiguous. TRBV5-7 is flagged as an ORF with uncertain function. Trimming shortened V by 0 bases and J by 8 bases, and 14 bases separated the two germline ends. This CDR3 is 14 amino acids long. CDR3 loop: CASSLEVPIWGYTF. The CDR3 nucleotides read TGTGCCAGCAGCTTGGAAGTCCCTATATGGGGCTACACCTTC.

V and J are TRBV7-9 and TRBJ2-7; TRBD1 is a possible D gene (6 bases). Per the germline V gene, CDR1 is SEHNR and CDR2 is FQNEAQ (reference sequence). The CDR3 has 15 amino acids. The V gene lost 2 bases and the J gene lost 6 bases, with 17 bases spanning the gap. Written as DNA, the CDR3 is TGTGCCAGCAGCTTAATACCGGACAGTAACTCCGAGCAGTACTTC. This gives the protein CASSLIPDSNSEQYF.

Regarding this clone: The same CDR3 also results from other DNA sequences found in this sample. In DNA form, the CDR3 reads TGCAGCGTTGGGACTAGCGGATACGAGCAGTACTTC. Residues: CSVGTSGYEQYF. The rearrangement uses TRBV29-1 and TRBJ2-7; 10 bases are a match to TRBD2. Germline V gene data show CDR1 as SQVTM and CDR2 as ANQGSEA. This CDR3 has 12 residues. The trim removed 4 bases at V and 4 bases at J, leaving 1 base unmatched.

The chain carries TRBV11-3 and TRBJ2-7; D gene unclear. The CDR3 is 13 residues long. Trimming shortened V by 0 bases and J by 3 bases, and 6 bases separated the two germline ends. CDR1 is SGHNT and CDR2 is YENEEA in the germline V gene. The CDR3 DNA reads TGTGCCAGCAGCTTAGACGGATACTACGAGCAGTACTTC. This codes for CASSLDGYYEQYF. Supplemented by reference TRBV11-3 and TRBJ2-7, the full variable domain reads EAGVVQSPRYKIIEKKQPVAFWCNPISGHNTLYWYLQNLGQGPELLIRYENEEAVDDSQLPKDRFSAERLKGVDSTLKIQPAELGDSAVYLCASSLDGYYEQYFGPGTRLTVT.

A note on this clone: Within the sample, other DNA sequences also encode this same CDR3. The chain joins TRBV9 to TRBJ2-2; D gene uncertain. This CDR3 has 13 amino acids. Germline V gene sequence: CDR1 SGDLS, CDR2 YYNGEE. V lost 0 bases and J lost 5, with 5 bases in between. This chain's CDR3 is CASSVATTGELFF. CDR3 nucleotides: TGTGCCAGCAGCGTAGCGACAACCGGGGAGCTGTTTTTT.

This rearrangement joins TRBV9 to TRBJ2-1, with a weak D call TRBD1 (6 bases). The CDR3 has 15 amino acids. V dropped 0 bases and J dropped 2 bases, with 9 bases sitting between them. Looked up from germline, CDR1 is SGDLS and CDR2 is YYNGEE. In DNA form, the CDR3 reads TGTGCCAGCAGCGTAGCCACAGGGCCCTACAATGAGCAGTTCTTC. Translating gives CASSVATGPYNEQFF. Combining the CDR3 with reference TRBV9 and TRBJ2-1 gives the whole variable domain DSGVTQTPKHLITATGQRVTLRCSPRSGDLSVYWYQQSLDQGLQFLIQYYNGEERAKGNILERFSAQQFPDLHSELNLSSLELGDSALYFCASSVATGPYNEQFFGPGTRLTVL.

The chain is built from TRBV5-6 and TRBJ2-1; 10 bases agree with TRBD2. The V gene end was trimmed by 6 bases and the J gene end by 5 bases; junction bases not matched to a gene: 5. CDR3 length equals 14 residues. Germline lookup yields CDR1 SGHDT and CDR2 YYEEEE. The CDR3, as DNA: TGTGCCAGCACTCTAGCGGGGGCCGACAATGAGCAGTTCTTC. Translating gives CASTLAGADNEQFF. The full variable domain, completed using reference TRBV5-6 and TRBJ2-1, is DAGVTQSPTHLIKTRGQQVTLRCSPKSGHDTVSWYQQALGQGPQFIFQYYEEEERQRGNFPDRFSGHQFPNYSSELNVNALLLGDSALYLCASTLAGADNEQFFGPGTRLTVL.

Written as DNA, the CDR3 is TGTGCCAGCAGTCCCGGGGGGCTAGCGGGAATGACAAACTACGAGCAGTACTTC. Translating gives CASSPGGLAGMTNYEQYF. V and J are TRBV25-1 and TRBJ2-7; TRBD2 matches at 9 bases. J lost 3 bases, V lost 5 bases, and 17 bases had no gene match. The CDR3 contains 18 residues. Per the germline V gene, CDR1 is MGHDK and CDR2 is SYGVNS.

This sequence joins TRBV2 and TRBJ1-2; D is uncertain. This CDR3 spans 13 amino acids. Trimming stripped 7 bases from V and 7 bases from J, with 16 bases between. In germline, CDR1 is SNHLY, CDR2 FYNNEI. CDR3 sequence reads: CASTAAPWSGYTF. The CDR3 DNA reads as TGTGCCAGCACGGCGGCGCCTTGGAGTGGCTACACCTTC.

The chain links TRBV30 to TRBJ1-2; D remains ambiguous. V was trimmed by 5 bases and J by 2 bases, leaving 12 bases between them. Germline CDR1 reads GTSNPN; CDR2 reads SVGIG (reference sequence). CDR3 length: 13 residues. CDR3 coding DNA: TGTGCCTGGGGGGAATTTGGGAACTATGGCTACACCTTC. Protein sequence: CAWGEFGNYGYTF. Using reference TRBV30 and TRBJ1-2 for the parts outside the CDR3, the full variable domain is SQTIHQWPATLVQPVGSPLSLECTVEGTSNPNLYWYRQAAGRGLQLLFYSVGIGQISSEVPQNLSASRPQDRQFILSSKKLLLSDSGFYLCAWGEFGNYGYTFGSGTRLTVV.

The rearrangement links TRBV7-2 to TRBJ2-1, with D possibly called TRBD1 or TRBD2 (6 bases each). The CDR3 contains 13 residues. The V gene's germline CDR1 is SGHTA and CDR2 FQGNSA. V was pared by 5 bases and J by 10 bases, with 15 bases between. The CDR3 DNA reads TGTGCCAGCAGCGCCGGGGGCGGCCTGGAGCAGTTCTTC. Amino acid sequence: CASSAGGGLEQFF.

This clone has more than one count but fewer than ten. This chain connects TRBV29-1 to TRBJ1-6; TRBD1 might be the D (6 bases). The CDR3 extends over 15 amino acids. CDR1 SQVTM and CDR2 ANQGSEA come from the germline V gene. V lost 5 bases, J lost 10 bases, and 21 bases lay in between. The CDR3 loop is CSVPHLPKGGSPLHF. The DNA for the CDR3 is TGCAGCGTTCCCCACCTGCCGAAGGGGGGATCACCCCTCCACTTT.

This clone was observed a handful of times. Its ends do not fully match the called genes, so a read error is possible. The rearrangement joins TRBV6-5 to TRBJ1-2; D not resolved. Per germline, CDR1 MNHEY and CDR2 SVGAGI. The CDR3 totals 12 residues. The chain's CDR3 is CASFVEPYVYTF. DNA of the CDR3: TGTGCCAGCTTCGTGGAGCCTTATGTCTACACCTTC.

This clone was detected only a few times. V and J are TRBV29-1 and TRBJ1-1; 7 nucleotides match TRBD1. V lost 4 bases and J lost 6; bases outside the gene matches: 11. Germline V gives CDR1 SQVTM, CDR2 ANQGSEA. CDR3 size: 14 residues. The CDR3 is CSVVRAGGKAEAFF. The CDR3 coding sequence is TGCAGCGTTGTTCGGGCAGGGGGGAAGGCTGAAGCTTTCTTT.

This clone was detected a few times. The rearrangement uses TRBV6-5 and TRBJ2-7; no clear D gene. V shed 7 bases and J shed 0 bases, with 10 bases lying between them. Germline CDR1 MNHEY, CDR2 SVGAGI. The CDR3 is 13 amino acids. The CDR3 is CASKAPGSYEQYF. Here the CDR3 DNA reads TGTGCCAGCAAGGCACCCGGCTCCTACGAGCAGTACTTC.

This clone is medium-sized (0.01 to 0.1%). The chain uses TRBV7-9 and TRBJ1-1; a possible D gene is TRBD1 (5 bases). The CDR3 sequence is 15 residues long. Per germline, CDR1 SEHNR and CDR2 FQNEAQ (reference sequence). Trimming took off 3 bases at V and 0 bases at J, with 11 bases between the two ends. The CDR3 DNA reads TGTGCCAGCAGCTTCAGCGGGACTGTGAACACTGAAGCTTTCTTT. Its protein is CASSFSGTVNTEAFF.

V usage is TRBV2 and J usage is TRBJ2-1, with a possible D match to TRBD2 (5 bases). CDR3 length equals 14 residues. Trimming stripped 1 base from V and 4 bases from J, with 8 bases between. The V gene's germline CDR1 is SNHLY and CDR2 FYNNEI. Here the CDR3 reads CASSEDRGYNEQFF. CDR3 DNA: TGTGCCAGCAGTGAAGATCGGGGTTACAATGAGCAGTTCTTC.

The CDR3 loop is CASSAVGREQYF. The CDR3 DNA sequence: TGTGCCAGCAGCGCCGTGGGAAGAGAGCAGTACTTC. The rearrangement uses TRBV7-2 and TRBJ2-7; no firm D call. Germline CDR1 is SGHTA and CDR2 is FQGNSA. The CDR3 sequence is 12 residues long. V lost 5 bases and J 7 bases, leaving 12 bases between the germline ends.

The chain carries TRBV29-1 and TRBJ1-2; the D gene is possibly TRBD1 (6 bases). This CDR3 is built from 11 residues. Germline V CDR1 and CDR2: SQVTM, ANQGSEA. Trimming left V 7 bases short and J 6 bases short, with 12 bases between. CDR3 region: CSDGTLNGYTF. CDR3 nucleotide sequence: TGCAGCGACGGGACACTAAATGGCTACACCTTC. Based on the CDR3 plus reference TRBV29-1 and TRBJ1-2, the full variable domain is SAVISQKPSRDICQRGTSLTIQCQVDSQVTMMFWYRQQPGQSLTLIATANQGSEATYESGFVIDKFPISRPNLTFSTLTVSNMSPEDSSIYLCSDGTLNGYTFGSGTRLTVV.

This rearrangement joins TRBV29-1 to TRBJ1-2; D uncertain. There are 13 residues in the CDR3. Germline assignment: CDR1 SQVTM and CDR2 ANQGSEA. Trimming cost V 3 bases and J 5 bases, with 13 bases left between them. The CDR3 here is CSVEFSGRYGYTF. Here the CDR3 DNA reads TGCAGCGTTGAGTTTTCGGGGAGGTATGGCTACACCTTC. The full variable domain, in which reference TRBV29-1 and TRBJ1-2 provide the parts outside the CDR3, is SAVISQKPSRDICQRGTSLTIQCQVDSQVTMMFWYRQQPGQSLTLIATANQGSEATYESGFVIDKFPISRPNLTFSTLTVSNMSPEDSSIYLCSVEFSGRYGYTFGSGTRLTVV.

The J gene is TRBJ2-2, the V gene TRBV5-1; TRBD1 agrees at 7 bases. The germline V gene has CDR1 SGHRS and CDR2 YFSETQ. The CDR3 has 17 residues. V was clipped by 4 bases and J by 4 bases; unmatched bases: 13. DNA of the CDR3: TGCGCCAGCAGCGAGCCCCACAGGGGAAAGGCCACCGGGGAGCTGTTTTTT. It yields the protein CASSEPHRGKATGELFF. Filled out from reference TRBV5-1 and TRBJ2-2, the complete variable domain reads KAGVTQTPRYLIKTRGQQVTLSCSPISGHRSVSWYQQTPGQGLQFLFEYFSETQRNKGNFPGRFSGRQFSNSRSEMNVSTLELGDSALYLCASSEPHRGKATGELFFGEGSRLTVL.

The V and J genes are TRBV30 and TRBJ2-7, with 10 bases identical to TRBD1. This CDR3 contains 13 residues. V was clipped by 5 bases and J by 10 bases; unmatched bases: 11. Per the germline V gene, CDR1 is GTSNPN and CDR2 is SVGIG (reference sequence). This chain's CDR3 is CAWVTGGAATQYF. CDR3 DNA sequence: TGTGCCTGGGTGACAGGGGGCGCAGCCACCCAGTACTTC.

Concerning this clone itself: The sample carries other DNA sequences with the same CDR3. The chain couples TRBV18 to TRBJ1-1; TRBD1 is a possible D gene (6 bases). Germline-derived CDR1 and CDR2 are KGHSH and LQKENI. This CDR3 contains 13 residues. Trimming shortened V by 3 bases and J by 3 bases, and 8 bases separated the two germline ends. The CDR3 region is CASSPAGDTEAFF. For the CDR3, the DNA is TGTGCCAGCTCACCGGCAGGGGACACTGAAGCTTTCTTT.

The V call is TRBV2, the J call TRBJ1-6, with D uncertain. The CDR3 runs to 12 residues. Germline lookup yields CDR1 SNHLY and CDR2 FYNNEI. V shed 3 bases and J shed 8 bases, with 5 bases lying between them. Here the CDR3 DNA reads TGTGCCAGCAGTGATGCCTATTCACCCCTCCACTTT. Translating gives CASSDAYSPLHF.

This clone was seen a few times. The CDR3 spells CSGYGTANTEAFF. CDR3 bases: TGCAGCGGGTACGGGACAGCGAACACTGAAGCTTTCTTT. This chain connects TRBV29-1 to TRBJ1-1, with TRBD1 matching 7 bases. Germline assignment: CDR1 SQVTM and CDR2 ANQGSEA. V dropped 7 bases and J dropped 1; count of bases not matched to a gene: 6. The CDR3 has 13 amino acids.